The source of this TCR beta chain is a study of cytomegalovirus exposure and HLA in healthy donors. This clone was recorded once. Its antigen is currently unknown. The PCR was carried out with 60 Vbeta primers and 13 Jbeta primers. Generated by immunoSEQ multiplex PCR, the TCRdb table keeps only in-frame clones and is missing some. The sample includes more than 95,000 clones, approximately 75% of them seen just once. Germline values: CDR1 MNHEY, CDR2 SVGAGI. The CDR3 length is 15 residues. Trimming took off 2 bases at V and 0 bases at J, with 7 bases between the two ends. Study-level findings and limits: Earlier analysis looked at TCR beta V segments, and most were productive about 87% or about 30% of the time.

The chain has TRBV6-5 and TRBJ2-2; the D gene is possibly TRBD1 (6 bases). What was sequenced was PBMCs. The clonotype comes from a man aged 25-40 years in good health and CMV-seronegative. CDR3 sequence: CASSYGTSNTGELFF. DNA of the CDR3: TGTGCCAGCAGTTACGGGACATCGAACACCGGGGAGCTGTTTTTT.